The 10 T cell receptor beta chains in this list originate from one sample, sequenced in a study of identical twins. Each CDR3 protein gets one entry after TCRdb re-called the 5' RACE reads with MiXCR. The table lists roughly 240,000 distinct CDR3 sequences, about 7% of them singletons. These same records also appear under a second study, on yellow fever vaccine responses in identical twins.

Specimen: memory (CD45RO+) T cells sorted from blood. All receptors derive from a woman between 18 and 30 years old in good health.

This clonotype was recorded at least ten times. The chain recombines TRBV5-1 with TRBJ2-7, with D maybe TRBD1 (6 bases). Trimming pared 3 bases from V and 6 bases from J, leaving 13 bases between. The germline V gene has CDR1 SGHRS and CDR2 YFSETQ. This CDR3 region has 13 residues. CDR3 region: CASSSTQGSEQYV. CDR3 bases: TGCGCCAGCAGCTCCACCCAGGGGAGCGAGCAGTACGTC.

This clonotype was counted a few times. This chain connects TRBV18 to TRBJ1-1, with no clear D. The CDR3 extends over 15 amino acids. Germline CDR1 is KGHSH and CDR2 is LQKENI. V gave up 3 bases and J gave up 3 bases, with 14 bases separating them. The CDR3 here is CASSPRMGKDTEAFF. The CDR3, as DNA: TGTGCCAGCTCACCGCGGATGGGGAAGGACACTGAAGCTTTCTTT. Using reference TRBV18 and TRBJ1-1 for the parts outside the CDR3, the full variable domain is NAGVMQNPRHLVRRRGQEARLRCSPMKGHSHVYWYRQLPEEGLKFMVYLQKENIIDESGMPKERFSAEFPKEGPSILRIQQVVRGDSAAYFCASSPRMGKDTEAFFGQGTRLTVV.

This clonotype was observed a few times. The gene calls are TRBV9 and TRBJ1-1, with D possibly being TRBD1 (5 bases). CDR1 and CDR2 (germline): SGDLS, YYNGEE. The CDR3 is 16 amino acids. Trimming cost V 4 bases and J 0 bases, with 16 bases left between them. CDR3 residues: CASSPQTGTVNTEAFF. The CDR3 DNA reads TGTGCCAGCAGCCCCCAGACCGGGACGGTGAACACTGAAGCTTTCTTT. Variable domain in full (rest from reference TRBV9 and TRBJ1-1): DSGVTQTPKHLITATGQRVTLRCSPRSGDLSVYWYQQSLDQGLQFLIQYYNGEERAKGNILERFSAQQFPDLHSELNLSSLELGDSALYFCASSPQTGTVNTEAFFGQGTRLTVV.

The V and J genes are TRBV5-1 and TRBJ2-3, with 8 bases aligning to TRBD2. The germline V gene encodes CDR1 SGHRS and CDR2 YFSETQ. The CDR3 is 15 residues long. V dropped 4 bases and J dropped 4; count of bases not matched to a gene: 8. CDR3 residues: CASSPYQAGADTQYF. For the CDR3, the DNA is TGCGCCAGCAGCCCCTATCAAGCGGGGGCAGATACGCAGTATTTT.

This clonotype has just a few counts. The gene calls are TRBV10-3 and TRBJ1-1; weak D call: TRBD1 (6 bases). The length of the CDR3 is 15 residues. The V gene's germline CDR1 is ENHRY and CDR2 SYGVKD. The germline V and J ends were trimmed by 8 bases and 1 base, with 17 bases remaining between them. CDR3 nucleotide sequence: TGTGCCATCGGCGGACGGGGGGCGGAGAACACTGAAGCTTTCTTT. This translates into CAIGGRGAENTEAFF.

This clonotype has a count of ten or more. This chain connects TRBV12-5 to TRBJ1-5; 9 nucleotides align to TRBD1. Per germline, CDR1 LGHNT and CDR2 FRNRAP. J was trimmed by 4 bases and V by 6 bases; bases with no gene match: 7. The CDR3 consists of 15 residues. The CDR3 coding sequence is TGTGCTAGTGGGACCGGACAGGGGATGAATCAGCCCCAGCATTTT. It specifies CASGTGQGMNQPQHF.

J is TRBJ2-3 and V is TRBV5-5; 8 bases are a match to TRBD2. The CDR3 runs 16 residues. CDR1 is SGHKS, CDR2 YYEKEE, per germline (reference sequence). V lost 7 bases and J lost 2; bases outside the gene matches: 12. The CDR3 DNA sequence: TGTGCCAGCCGGGAGGGCACTAGCGGTTACACAGATACGCAGTATTTT. Translation: CASREGTSGYTDTQYF.

This clonotype appeared a few times. This chain joins TRBV9 and TRBJ2-3; 15 bases map to TRBD2. CDR3 length: 17 residues. With 4 bases clipped from V and 2 bases from J, the junction kept 5 bases outside the gene matches. The germline gives CDR1 SGDLS, CDR2 YYNGEE. In nucleotides, the CDR3 is TGTGCCAGCAGCACGGGACTAGCGGGGGGCTACACAGATACGCAGTATTTT. Its translation is CASSTGLAGGYTDTQYF.

This clonotype was counted between two and nine times. The genes are TRBV6-1 and TRBJ1-5; maybe TRBD1 (5 bases). Looked up from germline, CDR1 is MNHNS and CDR2 is SASEGT. The ends were cut back, 6 bases at V and 8 bases at J, with 14 bases in the middle. The CDR3 covers 13 residues. CDR3 DNA sequence: TGTGCCAGCAGCCCAGGAGGAGGGGAGCCCCAGCATTTT. This encodes CASSPGGGEPQHF.

This clonotype was counted ten times or more. The chain joins TRBV6-2 or TRBV6-3 to TRBJ1-2; the match to TRBD1 covers 8 bases. CDR3 size: 15 residues. CDR1 and CDR2 (germline): MNHEY, SVGEGT. V lost 5 bases to trimming and J lost 5 bases; unmatched junction nucleotides: 10. The CDR3 spells CASSQPGTGGYGYTF. DNA for the CDR3: TGTGCCAGCAGTCAACCGGGGACAGGCGGATATGGCTACACCTTC.